The 5 T cell receptor beta chains given below trace back to one sample, sequenced in a study of control samples from healthy donors and cancer patients. The repertoire was sequenced with immunoSEQ multiplex PCR; TCRdb's copy has only in-frame clones and lacks some. The table records 140,000 or so clones, around 90% of them present only once. Sample: blood. The receptors here all came from a man between 25 and 39 years old in good health.

This chain links TRBV27 with TRBJ1-2; unclear D gene. In germline, CDR1 is MNHEY, CDR2 SMNVEV (reference sequence). The CDR3 consists of 15 residues. Deletions cut 3 bases from V and 2 bases from J, with 13 bases between. The CDR3 sequence: CASSFSGDLNYGYTF. As DNA, the CDR3 is TGTGCCAGCAGTTTCTCGGGCGATCTAAACTATGGCTACACCTTC.

Ten or more counts support this clone. The rearrangement joins TRBV5-4 to TRBJ2-7; 7 bases agree with TRBD1. The CDR3 totals 13 residues. CDR1 and CDR2 (germline): SGHNT, YYREEE (reference sequence). V was pared by 7 bases and J by 7 bases, with 11 bases of the junction left unmatched. The CDR3, as DNA: TGTGCCAGCGGATCTCGACAGGGACATGAGCAGTACTTC. Translation: CASGSRQGHEQYF.

This chain links TRBV5-1 with TRBJ2-1, with D possibly TRBD2 on 6 matching bases. CDR3 length equals 17 residues. CDR1 is SGHRS and CDR2 is YFSETQ in the germline V gene. V was cut by 4 bases and J by 1 base, with 18 bases left in between. The CDR3 DNA sequence: TGCGCCAGCAGCCCTCGGCAGGGAGGAAATTCCTACAATGAGCAGTTCTTC. This sequence encodes CASSPRQGGNSYNEQFF.

This chain uses TRBV2 with TRBJ1-6; no firm D call. This CDR3 is built from 14 residues. V shed 1 base and J shed 6 bases, with 7 bases lying between them. Germline assignment: CDR1 SNHLY and CDR2 FYNNEI. The CDR3 coding sequence is TGTGCCAGCAGTGAAGACAAAGCTAATTCACCCCTCCACTTT. Amino acid sequence: CASSEDKANSPLHF.

V and J are TRBV2 and TRBJ2-3, with a tentative D call TRBD1 (5 bases). Trimming removed 8 bases at V and 2 bases at J, with 17 bases between. The CDR3 is made up of 15 amino acids. Germline V gene lookup returns CDR1 SNHLY and CDR2 FYNNEI. The DNA of the CDR3 is TGTGCCAGCTCACGGACACCTTTAAACACAGATACGCAGTATTTT. Protein sequence: CASSRTPLNTDTQYF.